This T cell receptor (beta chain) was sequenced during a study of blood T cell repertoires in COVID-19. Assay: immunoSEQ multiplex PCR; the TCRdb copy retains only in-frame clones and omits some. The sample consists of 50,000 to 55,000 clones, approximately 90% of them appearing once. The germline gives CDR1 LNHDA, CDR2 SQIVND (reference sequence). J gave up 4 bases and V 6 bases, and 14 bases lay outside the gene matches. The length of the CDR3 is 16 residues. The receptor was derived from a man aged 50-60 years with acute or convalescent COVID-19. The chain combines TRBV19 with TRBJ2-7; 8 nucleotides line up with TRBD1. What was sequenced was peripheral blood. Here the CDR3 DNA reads TGTGCCAGTAGCAATCCGAAAACAGGGGGTGGGTACGAGCAGTACTTC. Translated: CASSNPKTGGGYEQYF.